Sequencing of this T cell receptor beta chain was carried out in a study of cytomegalovirus exposure and HLA in healthy donors (dated by TCRdb to 2016 to 2017). Looking at the study overall: An earlier analysis of some 600 of the donors reported approximately 300 Gb of sequence data and 95 million to 130 million unique TCR beta sequences obtained from about 180 million T cells. An early release covering roughly 600 HLA-typed donors comprised 250 to 350 gigabases of sequencing data and approximately 80 million unique TCR sequences. The genetic ancestry cluster associated with self-reported Caucasian donors included about 84% of the 398 genotyped donors. The aim of the study was to test whether cataloging public T cell receptors could identify signatures of past pathogen exposure. The study used immunosequencing to profile the T cell repertoires of around 600 subjects and linked those repertoires to cytomegalovirus serostatus. In addition to the first cohort of 666 subjects, a separate validation cohort of 120 different subjects was used. To predict cytomegalovirus infection status, the study brought together high-throughput TCR immunosequencing, statistical association of individual TCRs with disease status, and machine learning. A later analysis re-examined previously published TCR beta repertoires from several hundred donors and added high-resolution HLA genotyping to investigate patterns of TCR occurrence. Rather than drawing on any new phenotypic data, the later analysis identified candidate immune exposures from TCR beta sequences and the way those sequences occurred across donors. An earlier analysis of a few hundred of the donors applied high-throughput TCR beta sequencing to assess whether each TCR beta V gene segment acted as functional or pseudogenic. Alongside the repertoire data, information on donor age, sex, ethnicity and CMV serostatus was compiled. Genome-wide SNP genotypes for about 65% of the roughly 670 donors were used in a later genetic analysis, which treated that subset as a discovery cohort. Every discovery cohort repertoire had been produced on one sequencing platform. HLA typing covered class I and class II loci at four-digit resolution. The number of donors typed differed by locus, with roughly 620-630 for A, B, C, DRB1 and DQB1, roughly 520 for DQA1, 600 to 610 for DPA1, and around 450 for DPB1. Several DR-DQ haplotypes were treated as single units for association and clustering because of strong linkage in the cohort. Across about 380 genotyped donors of the cohort, an average of 235,054 unique TCR beta nucleotide sequences per donor were sequenced, and about a sixth of those sequences were non-productive.

This clone showed up just once. This receptor's antigen is unknown. Qualities for individual bases were not recorded, and no much larger clone is one base off. The cohort comprised some 680 healthy bone marrow donors. Cohort members were all nominally healthy when sampled, although unrecorded immune exposures were likely present. The donor was CMV seronegative and belonged to the group of 350 or so seronegative cohort members. Every donor gave a peripheral blood sample, and the peripheral blood mononuclear cells from that sample were used for TCR beta sequencing. Genomic DNA was extracted from the blood cell samples with the Qiagen DNeasy Blood Extraction Kit. The research as a whole found: According to a later analysis, most CMV-associated TCR beta chains appeared to be HLA-restricted, and the HLA associations seemed to be driven largely by CMV exposure. The classifier was reported to diagnose cytomegalovirus status with high specificity and sensitivity in both the original cohort and the validation cohort. A later analysis associated 15,000 or so TCR beta sequences with specific HLA alleles at a false discovery rate of 0.05. Because the 87-base-pair reads could not distinguish some IMGT-functional V segments, including TRBV6-2 and TRBV6-3, those segments were excluded. Immune exposure information for the cohort was limited to CMV serostatus. Some 15 rarely observed V segments, including chromosome 9 orphons, were excluded from the earlier analysis of about 610 of the donors because counts were too low. Compared with equally common non-associated chains, HLA-associated TCR beta chains in a later analysis were more clonally expanded and had lower generation probabilities. In an earlier analysis of some 540 of the donors, most TCR beta V segments appeared in productive rearrangements about 87% or about 30% of the time, broadly matching IMGT annotations. A later analysis reported that several top co-occurrence clusters appeared linked to parvovirus B19, influenza, CMV and Epstein-Barr virus. A further reported finding was that TCR beta sequences accurately predicted the HLA-A and HLA-B alleles for most subjects in the first cohort. Roughly uniform sequencing depth across donors was assumed in presence/absence analyses, although this assumption may not hold. In the study, 150 to 200 TCR beta chains were listed as associated with cytomegalovirus. V-gene and J-gene trimming of TCR beta chains was associated with a missense DCLRE1C variant in a later genetic analysis, and the association was replicated in an independent cohort. The cohort was sequenced for TCR beta chains only, and without alpha or paired-chain data the features that could be detected were limited. A few of the identified cytomegalovirus-associated TCR beta chains were confirmed in vitro to be specific for cytomegalovirus antigens. Linkage disequilibrium might explain the correlated functional status among segregating V segments, but an unknown experimental factor could not be ruled out. The authors suggested that the approach could potentially be generalized to other disease states and immunological phenotypes. HLA typing was unavailable for some donors at each locus, so association tests used only the typed subset. Across donors, most TCR sequences were observed very rarely, whereas some public TCRs were present in many individuals. Compared with the 666-donor mean, donors in an Asian-associated ancestry cluster had fewer N-insertions in productive TCRs, according to a later genetic analysis. A cluster of highly shared sequence variants was judged likely to be a technical artifact of the sequencing pipeline. A later analysis found that TCR association rates varied across HLA loci, with DRB1 alleles showing the most associated TCRs and HLA-C alleles the fewest. Strong co-occurrence of HLA alleles, especially DR and DQ, made assigning TCR associations to individual alleles difficult.

Libraries were constructed by the immunoSEQ multiplex PCR assay. For the multiplex PCR, a mixture combining 60 forward primers for TCR Vbeta segments and 13 reverse primers for TCR Jbeta segments was used. The CDR3 region of rearranged TCR beta genes was amplified from genomic DNA by a multiplex PCR assay. The Illumina HiSeq System was used to sequence the amplified TCR beta libraries as 87-base-pair reads. In the paper's pipeline: In a later analysis, roughly 80 million unique TCR beta chains were counted across the roughly 670 repertoires, and around 11 million of these chains were shared by at least two donors. Raw reads were error-corrected and collapsed into unique sequences by a nearest-neighbor algorithm in which closely related sequences were merged to remove PCR and sequencing errors. V, D and J gene segments were assigned by aligning CDR3 sequences to IMGT reference sequences. Each retained sequence needed at least a six-nucleotide match to both a V gene segment and a J gene segment. A rearrangement counted as productive if the CDR3 had no stop codons and remained in frame with V and J, and every other rearrangement counted as non-productive. CDR3 was defined according to IMGT convention as the region running from the second conserved V-encoded cysteine to the conserved J-encoded phenylalanine. In an earlier analysis of around 600 of the donors, sequences lacking an unambiguous match to a single V gene segment were excluded. In an earlier analysis of almost 600 of the donors, a V segment was called functional when productive rearrangements were above 56.7%, and segregating when the standard deviation between donors exceeded 5%. A statistical classification framework was built to diagnose cytomegalovirus status from the catalog of TCR beta chain sequences. A later analysis assigned V and J genes by comparing TCR nucleotide sequences with IMGT/GENE-DB human TR gene sequences. In a later analysis, CDR3 sequences and most-parsimonious VDJ recombination scenarios were assigned using the TCRdist pipeline. In a later analysis, every TCR beta chain was defined by the combination of its CDR3 amino acid sequence and its V-gene family, and reads without a unique V-gene family were dropped. In a later analysis, approximately 640 highly shared, low-generation-probability nucleotide sequences were removed to address suspected cross-contamination and a sequencing artifact. In a later analysis, a clonal expansion index for each public chain was calculated from normalized within-repertoire ranks of inferred template counts. A later analysis computed generation probabilities with a VDJ recombination model fitted to out-of-frame rearrangements, and checked the results against IGoR. In a later analysis, hypergeometric tests were used to score TCR-TCR, TCR-HLA and TCR-CMV co-occurrence, with a repertoire-size bias correction applied to TCR pairs. A later analysis estimated false discovery rates by permuting HLA or CMV assignments 20 times. A later analysis grouped co-occurring TCRs with DBSCAN, adding TCRdist sequence similarity when clustering within HLA-allele-positive subsets. Repertoires with fewer than 30,000 or more than 120,000 public chains were left out of co-occurrence clustering, as were five repertoires with anomalous nucleotide sharing. The immuneACCESS repertoire file appears here via TCRdb, limited to in-frame rearrangements. These files lack a portion of the clones; in checked studies, under half of the deficit traces to unresolved V genes, and the cause of the others is not known. Clone size and V and J calls were adopted from that table, with D and trimming inferred from the DNA. A total of around 120,000 clones appear in this sample, around three quarters of them only once. The top ten clonotypes cover around 1.8% of the sample.

Including cysteine and phenylalanine, the CDR3 has 18 amino acids. The kept DNA is CDR3 alone, 54 bases in frame from the first base. CDR1 and CDR2 (LGHNA, YSLEER) derive from the germline V gene. The trim is 0 bases for V and 6 bases for J, with a gap of 21 bases between the germline ends. The V and J genes are TRBV4-3 and TRBJ2-4; the D gene is possibly TRBD1, with 6 bases matching. The sample taken for sequencing was PBMCs. The clonotype was recovered from a woman aged 45-65 years in good health and CMV-seronegative. The DNA sequence reads TGCGCCAGCAGCCAAGATAGGAACGAACAGGGCTGGGGAAACATTCAGTACTTC. Translated, it gives CASSQDRNEQGWGNIQYF.